A single sample gave rise to the 19 T cell receptor beta chains below, sequenced in a study of beta chain features in type 1 diabetes. No cognate antigen is known for these TCRs. Findings and caveats of the study: Significant though moderate, a shortening of TCRB CDR3s appeared in all four CD4+ subsets of Type 1 diabetes patients.

The whole isolated RNA underwent reverse transcription, so sequencing captured expressed TCRB transcripts. Measured with immunoSEQ multiplex PCR; TCRdb has only the in-frame clones, and not every one. The sample includes more than 250,000 clones, approximately 20% of them seen just once. The sequencing sample was made of naive CD4+ T cells from blood. Receptors were obtained from a woman in her 40s with type 1 diabetes.

The chain is built from TRBV2 and TRBJ1-1; D remains ambiguous. CDR1 is SNHLY and CDR2 is FYNNEI in the germline V gene. This CDR3 contains 11 residues. Trimming cost V 7 bases and J 7 bases, with 10 bases left between them. CDR3 sequence reads: CASTEGGEAFF. The DNA for the CDR3 is TGTGCCAGCACCGAGGGAGGTGAAGCTTTCTTT.

The V gene is TRBV9, the J gene TRBJ1-2, with 7 bases matching TRBD1. Germline loops: CDR1 SGDLS, CDR2 YYNGEE. The CDR3 is 14 residues long. V was pared by 4 bases and J by 6 bases, with 9 bases of the junction left unmatched. The CDR3 nucleotides read TGTGCCAGCAGCCCTTACAGGGGAATGGATGGCTACACCTTC. Residues: CASSPYRGMDGYTF.

V usage is TRBV5-1 and J usage is TRBJ2-7; possible D gene TRBD1, 5 bases. V lost 4 bases and J lost 5, with 16 bases in between. In germline, CDR1 is SGHRS, CDR2 YFSETQ. This CDR3 region has 14 residues. The DNA for the CDR3 is TGCGCCAGCAGCCCCACCGCAGGGCAGAACGAGCAGTACTTC. Protein product: CASSPTAGQNEQYF.

This clone turned up a few times. The rearrangement uses TRBV29-1 and TRBJ1-2; TRBD1 agrees at 9 bases. This CDR3 has 14 residues. Trimming cost V 5 bases and J 3 bases; bases outside gene matches: 7. Germline assignment: CDR1 SQVTM and CDR2 ANQGSEA. The CDR3 nucleotides are TGCAGCGTTAGGTACAGGGGGCCTGACTATGGCTACACCTTC. Translating gives CSVRYRGPDYGYTF.

The chain recombines TRBV19 with TRBJ2-7; tentative D call: TRBD2 (5 bases). CDR1 is LNHDA, CDR2 SQIVND, per germline (reference sequence). The CDR3 sequence is 12 residues long. Deletions cut 9 bases from V and 7 bases from J, with 16 bases between. CDR3 in amino acids: CASSDSLGEQYF. The CDR3 DNA follows: TGTGCCAGCTCGGACTCCTTGGGGGAGCAGTACTTC.

Only a few counts were recorded for this clone. This rearrangement joins TRBV9 to TRBJ1-1; TRBD1 might be the D (6 bases). V gave up 4 bases and J gave up 6 bases, with 16 bases separating them. The CDR3 totals 14 residues. The germline V gene encodes CDR1 SGDLS and CDR2 YYNGEE. CDR3 DNA: TGTGCCAGCAGCCCTCGACAGGTGGCCTCTGAAGCTTTCTTT. As protein: CASSPRQVASEAFF.

This clone showed up just a few times. The V and J genes are TRBV10-3 and TRBJ2-2; a possible D gene is TRBD1 (5 bases). The CDR3 consists of 14 residues. Trimming left V 4 bases short and J 1 base short, with 7 bases between. Per germline, CDR1 ENHRY and CDR2 SYGVKD. In DNA, the CDR3 is TGTGCCATCAGTGGGGGCCAGAACACCGGGGAGCTGTTTTTT. Translating it yields CAISGGQNTGELFF.

V usage is TRBV18 and J usage is TRBJ1-1, with D uncertain. V was pared by 2 bases and J by 0 bases, with 7 bases between. This CDR3 comprises 14 residues. Germline V gives CDR1 KGHSH, CDR2 LQKENI. For the CDR3, the DNA is TGTGCCAGCTCACCATTAGAGGTGAACACTGAAGCTTTCTTT. Protein product: CASSPLEVNTEAFF.

This chain joins TRBV4-1 and TRBJ1-6; D is possibly TRBD1 (5 bases). V was pared by 4 bases and J by 7 bases, with 20 bases between. This CDR3 is 17 amino acids long. CDR1 and CDR2 from the germline V gene are MGHRA and YSYEKL. CDR3 DNA: TGCGCCAGCAGCCCGCATGGTCAGGTCTCAGGGAATTCACCCCTCCACTTT. Protein product: CASSPHGQVSGNSPLHF.

This clone was found a few times. This rearrangement joins TRBV28 to TRBJ2-2; tentatively, D is TRBD2 (5 bases). Per germline, CDR1 MDHEN and CDR2 SYDVKM. The CDR3 has 16 amino acids. Trimming took off 3 bases at V and 5 bases at J, with 16 bases between the two ends. CDR3 residues: CASSFGITPGTGELFF. The CDR3 nucleotides read TGTGCCAGCAGTTTCGGAATTACCCCGGGGACCGGGGAGCTGTTTTTT.

The rearrangement links TRBV7-2 to TRBJ1-3; D not certain. CDR1 and CDR2 (germline): SGHTA, FQGNSA. Trimming shortened V by 3 bases and J by 4 bases, and 7 bases separated the two germline ends. The CDR3 covers 13 residues. In nucleotides, the CDR3 is TGTGCCAGCAGCTTGCCGGAGGGAAACACCATATATTTT. Translation: CASSLPEGNTIYF. Complete variable domain (other parts from reference TRBV7-2 and TRBJ1-3): GAGVSQSPSNKVTEKGKDVELRCDPISGHTALYWYRQSLGQGLEFLIYFQGNSAPDKSGLPSDRFSAERTGGSVSTLTIQRTQQEDSAVYLCASSLPEGNTIYFGEGSWLTVV.

CDR3 region: CASSAGLPLDEQFF. The CDR3, as DNA: TGTGCCAGCAGTGCCGGACTTCCCCTGGATGAGCAGTTCTTC. This chain links TRBV2 with TRBJ2-1; D possibly corresponds to TRBD2 (5 bases). The CDR3 consists of 14 residues. Deletions cut 4 bases from V and 8 bases from J, with 15 bases between. Germline-derived CDR1 and CDR2 are SNHLY and FYNNEI.

This clone appeared a few times. Different DNA sequences within this sample yield the same CDR3. The rearrangement joins TRBV29-1 to TRBJ1-2, with a tentative D call TRBD1 (6 bases). Germline assignment: CDR1 SQVTM and CDR2 ANQGSEA. This CDR3 has 12 residues. V was clipped by 2 bases and J by 2 bases, with 6 bases between them. The CDR3: CSVEQGNYGYTF. The CDR3 coding sequence is TGCAGCGTTGAACAGGGGAACTATGGCTACACCTTC.

The chain combines TRBV9 with TRBJ1-2; D uncertain. Germline assignment: CDR1 SGDLS and CDR2 YYNGEE. Trimming pared 3 bases from V and 2 bases from J, leaving 14 bases between. The CDR3 spans 15 residues. Here the CDR3 DNA reads TGTGCCAGCAGCGCCCGACACAATCAGAACTATGGCTACACCTTC. This translates into CASSARHNQNYGYTF.

This clone was picked up a small number of times. V is TRBV29-1 and J is TRBJ1-5; the D is unclear. V lost 7 bases and J lost 2, with 12 bases in between. Germline-derived CDR1 and CDR2 are SQVTM and ANQGSEA. The CDR3 consists of 13 residues. The CDR3 coding sequence is TGCAGCGCAGAACTTGGAGGCAATCAGCCCCAGCATTTT. It codes for CSAELGGNQPQHF. Supplemented by reference TRBV29-1 and TRBJ1-5, the full variable domain reads SAVISQKPSRDICQRGTSLTIQCQVDSQVTMMFWYRQQPGQSLTLIATANQGSEATYESGFVIDKFPISRPNLTFSTLTVSNMSPEDSSIYLCSAELGGNQPQHFGDGTRLSIL.

This clone came up a few times. The V gene is TRBV2, the J gene TRBJ1-5, with 7 bases that match TRBD1. The V gene end was trimmed by 4 bases and the J gene end by 0 bases; junction bases not matched to a gene: 3. CDR3 length equals 15 residues. Germline loops: CDR1 SNHLY, CDR2 FYNNEI. The CDR3 nucleotides read TGTGCCAGCAGTGCCGGACAGGCTAGCAATCAGCCCCAGCATTTT. Protein sequence: CASSAGQASNQPQHF.

This chain connects TRBV7-9 to TRBJ1-1; 9 bases are shared with TRBD1. Germline CDR1 SEHNR, CDR2 FQNEAQ (reference sequence). There are 14 residues in the CDR3. With V trimmed by 3 bases and J by 8 bases, 7 bases remained unmatched. The CDR3 protein is CASSLGQGESEAFF. CDR3 bases: TGTGCCAGCAGCTTGGGACAGGGAGAATCCGAAGCTTTCTTT.

This clone was detected once. This chain joins TRBV19 and TRBJ2-5, with TRBD1 matching 8 bases. V shed 5 bases, J shed 4 bases, and the junction held 6 bases outside the gene matches. CDR3 size: 14 residues. Germline V gene sequence: CDR1 LNHDA, CDR2 SQIVND (reference sequence). CDR3 bases: TGTGCCAGTAGTTTCGGACAGGGAAGAGAGACCCAGTACTTC. Protein product: CASSFGQGRETQYF.

Turning to this clone: Other nucleotide sequences from this sample produce the same CDR3. The chain recombines TRBV11-2 with TRBJ2-3; 7 positions agree with TRBD2. The CDR3 has 15 amino acids. Germline V gene lookup returns CDR1 SGHAT and CDR2 FQNNGV. V lost 0 bases, J lost 0 bases, and 0 bases stayed unmatched. CDR3 DNA sequence: TGTGCCAGCAGCTTAGATAGCGGGAGCACAGATACGCAGTATTTT. It encodes CASSLDSGSTDTQYF.